These 24 T cell receptor beta chains were sequenced from one sample in a study of blood T cells in healthy people across ages (dated by TCRdb to 2013 to 2016). Libraries were constructed by 5' RACE. A second roughly 6 to 12 cycle PCR used a sample-barcoded 5' primer and a J-beta primer mix. The public reads were reanalyzed by TCRdb: fastp trimming at Q25, MiXCR alignment, in-frame beta chains only. One record per CDR3 amino acid sequence lists the most common genes and DNA. The sample data list 1,800,000 or so distinct CDR3 sequences, and roughly two fifths of these were observed just once. The top ten clonotypes cover 23% of the sample. Sequenced sample: blood. Receptors were obtained from a human donor in good health.

Note on this clonotype: One junction end disagrees with the germline gene, perhaps due to a read error. This chain uses TRBV2 with TRBJ2-1, with TRBD2 matching over 10 bases. The CDR3 totals 16 residues. Germline V gene lookup returns CDR1 SNHLY and CDR2 FYNNEI. CDR3 nucleotide sequence: TGTGCCAGCATCAAAGCGGGGGGGCCGTCCTACGATGAGCAGTTCTTC. Encoded protein: CASIKAGGPSYDEQFF.

This chain links TRBV5-8 with TRBJ2-1; maybe TRBD1 (6 bases). The CDR3 length is 14 residues. From germline, CDR1 is SGHTS and CDR2 YDEGEE. V dropped 0 bases and J dropped 10 bases, with 14 bases sitting between them. CDR3 sequence reads: CASSLEQGPGEQFF. The CDR3 nucleotides are TGTGCCAGCAGCTTGGAACAGGGTCCCGGGGAGCAGTTCTTC.

This clonotype was observed a handful of times. V and J are TRBV12-3 or TRBV12-4 and TRBJ2-7, with 9 bases lining up with TRBD1. Trimming removed 6 bases from V and 0 bases from J; junction bases left unmatched: 18. This CDR3 has 19 residues. CDR3 loop: CASSEPGQGFPWPSYEQYF. The CDR3 coding sequence is TGTGCCAGCAGCGAACCGGGACAGGGATTTCCATGGCCCTCCTACGAGCAGTACTTC.

This clonotype was found once. This chain uses TRBV25-1 with TRBJ2-2, with D maybe TRBD2 (5 bases). V gave up 1 base and J gave up 4 bases, with 10 bases separating them. Per the germline V gene, CDR1 is MGHDK and CDR2 is SYGVNS. This CDR3 contains 15 residues. The CDR3 nucleotides are TGTGCCAGCAGTGAATTAGGAGGAACCACCGGGGAGCTGTTTTTT. It specifies CASSELGGTTGELFF.

A few counts support this clonotype. V and J are TRBV20-1 and TRBJ2-3, with a tentative D call TRBD1 (6 bases). The V gene's germline CDR1 is DFQATT and CDR2 SNEGSKA (reference sequence). The V end was cut by 3 bases, the J end by 2 bases, with 15 bases between. The CDR3 loop spans 15 amino acids. CDR3 sequence (DNA): TGCAGTGCTAGGCGACCCCGGGACAACACAGATACGCAGTATTTT. This gives the protein CSARRPRDNTDTQYF.

The rearrangement links TRBV28 to TRBJ1-4; D remains unclear. The CDR3 loop spans 15 amino acids. Looked up from germline, CDR1 is MDHEN and CDR2 is SYDVKM. Trimming removed 4 bases from V and 5 bases from J, with 14 bases in between. The CDR3 nucleotides are TGTGCCAGCAGTTCGGACCGGGAAAGAAATGAAAAACTGTTTTTT. Its protein is CASSSDRERNEKLFF.

This chain uses TRBV6-5 with TRBJ2-2; D is unclear. Germline loops: CDR1 MNHEY, CDR2 SVGAGI. Trimming stripped 1 base from V and 5 bases from J, with 5 bases between. CDR3 length: 13 residues. The CDR3 here is CASSYYETGELFF. CDR3 bases: TGTGCCAGCAGTTACTATGAGACCGGGGAGCTGTTTTTT.

The chain has TRBV5-1 and TRBJ2-3; TRBD2 aligns across 8 bases. The CDR3 spans 16 residues. In germline, CDR1 is SGHRS, CDR2 YFSETQ. V dropped 1 base and J dropped 2; count of bases not matched to a gene: 6. The chain's CDR3 is CASSLSGGGTTDTQYF. The CDR3 nucleotides are TGCGCCAGCAGCTTGTCCGGCGGGGGGACCACAGATACGCAGTATTTT.

This chain uses TRBV13 with TRBJ2-1; D call uncertain. The germline V gene has CDR1 PRHDT and CDR2 FYEKMQ (reference sequence). Trimming took 6 bases from V and 0 from J, leaving 15 bases between them. The CDR3 spans 16 residues. This CDR3 is CASSLERASSYNEQFF. In DNA, the CDR3 is TGTGCCAGCAGTCTCGAGCGAGCCAGCTCCTACAATGAGCAGTTCTTC. Drawing the rest from reference TRBV13 and TRBJ2-1, the complete variable domain is AAGVIQSPRHLIKEKRETATLKCYPIPRHDTVYWYQQGPGQDPQFLISFYEKMQSDKGSIPDRFSAQQFSDYHSELNMSSLELGDSALYFCASSLERASSYNEQFFGPGTRLTVL.

This clonotype was picked up a small number of times. This sequence joins TRBV20-1 and TRBJ2-3; D unclear. The V end lost 3 bases, the J end lost 4 bases, and 11 bases lay between the germline ends. The CDR3 consists of 13 residues. Germline CDR1 and CDR2: DFQATT and SNEGSKA (reference sequence). CDR3 region: CSASDSAADTQYF. CDR3 DNA sequence: TGCAGTGCTAGTGATTCTGCGGCAGATACGCAGTATTTT.

Worth noting for this clonotype: One end of the junction fails to match germline, which may point to a read error. This rearrangement joins TRBV7-9 to TRBJ2-3; D tentatively reads TRBD1 or TRBD2 (5 bases each). The CDR3 sequence is 18 residues long. Germline CDR1 and CDR2: SEHNR and FQNEAQ (reference sequence). The CDR3 loop is CAGSLGRGTARGTDTQYF. CDR3 in DNA: TGTGCCGGCAGCTTGGGTCGAGGGACGGCACGGGGCACAGATACGCAGTATTTT.

This clonotype came up a few times. The chain joins TRBV5-1 to TRBJ1-2; D might be TRBD1 (5 bases). The CDR3 extends over 15 amino acids. Germline V gives CDR1 SGHRS, CDR2 YFSETQ. Trimming shortened V by 7 bases and J by 4 bases, and 20 bases separated the two germline ends. CDR3 DNA sequence: TGCGCCAGCTGCCCCTCCGGGACGGTATGCTATGGCTACACCTTC. Amino acids: CASCPSGTVCYGYTF.

The genes are TRBV3-1 and TRBJ1-2; D remains ambiguous. V gave up 1 base and J gave up 8 bases, with 17 bases separating them. The CDR3 covers 15 residues. The germline gives CDR1 LGHDT, CDR2 YNNKEL (reference sequence). The CDR3 DNA reads TGTGCCAGCAGCCAAGCACGGGTGTTGGTTGGGGGCTACACCTTC. Its translation is CASSQARVLVGGYTF.

This clonotype was found a few times. V and J are TRBV7-2 and TRBJ2-2; D assignment may be TRBD1 or TRBD2 (6 bases each). The V and J ends lost 1 base and 7 bases respectively, with 13 bases between them. The CDR3 contains 15 residues. CDR1 and CDR2 (germline): SGHTA, FQGNSA. The CDR3 DNA reads TGTGCCAGCAGCTTAGATGGGGGGCATAACGGGGAGCTGTTTTTT. This encodes CASSLDGGHNGELFF. The entire variable domain, with the rest obtained from reference TRBV7-2 and TRBJ2-2, is as follows: GAGVSQSPSNKVTEKGKDVELRCDPISGHTALYWYRQSLGQGLEFLIYFQGNSAPDKSGLPSDRFSAERTGGSVSTLTIQRTQQEDSAVYLCASSLDGGHNGELFFGEGSRLTVL.

This clonotype has only a few counts. V gene TRBV5-1 combines with J gene TRBJ2-5; 9 positions match TRBD2. The V gene's germline CDR1 is SGHRS and CDR2 YFSETQ. This CDR3 region has 15 residues. The V and J ends lost 4 bases and 7 bases, in that order; junction bases with no gene match: 11. CDR3 sequence: CASSISSGAIATQYF. The CDR3, as DNA: TGCGCCAGCAGCATCTCTAGCGGGGCAATTGCGACCCAGTACTTC.

This clonotype was counted only a few times. The chain links TRBV10-3 to TRBJ2-3, with TRBD1 matching over 8 bases. The J segment lost 5 bases and the V segment lost 3 bases, leaving 4 bases of the junction unmatched. The CDR3 length is 14 residues. Germline CDR1 and CDR2: ENHRY and SYGVKD. The CDR3 spells CAISDRGRGDTQYF. The CDR3 DNA reads as TGTGCCATCAGTGACAGGGGGCGTGGAGATACGCAGTATTTT.

This clonotype has only a few counts. The genes are TRBV12-3 or TRBV12-4 and TRBJ1-5; 7 nucleotides align to TRBD1. This CDR3 spans 14 amino acids. The V segment lost 6 bases and the J segment 4 bases; nucleotides outside the gene matches: 6. The CDR3: CASSRDSLNQPQHF. In nucleotides, the CDR3 is TGTGCCAGCAGCCGGGACAGTCTAAATCAGCCCCAGCATTTT.

This clonotype showed up just a few times. In DNA, the CDR3 is TGTGCCAGCCTTCAAACCCCCGGGGGTAGATCACCCCTCCACTTT. This sequence encodes CASLQTPGGRSPLHF. V usage is TRBV6-6 and J usage is TRBJ1-6, with D perhaps TRBD1 (5 bases). The CDR3 spans 15 residues. V lost 8 bases to trimming and J lost 10 bases, with 21 bases between them. CDR1 and CDR2 (germline): MNHNY, SVGAGI (reference sequence).

V and J are TRBV7-9 and TRBJ1-1; no firm D call. V lost 3 bases, J lost 3 bases, and 11 bases lay in between. This CDR3 contains 14 residues. Germline V gene lookup returns CDR1 SEHNR and CDR2 FQNEAQ (reference sequence). CDR3 loop: CASSFLTSDTEAFF. The CDR3 nucleotides are TGTGCCAGCAGCTTCTTGACTTCGGACACTGAAGCTTTCTTT. The full variable domain, with the rest looked up from reference TRBV7-9 and TRBJ1-1, is DTGVSQNPRHKITKRGQNVTFRCDPISEHNRLYWYRQTLGQGPEFLTYFQNEAQLEKSRLLSDRFSAERPKGSFSTLEIQRTEQGDSAMYLCASSFLTSDTEAFFGQGTRLTVV.

The chain carries TRBV28 and TRBJ2-1, with D perhaps given as TRBD1 or TRBD2 (7 bases each). The germline V gene encodes CDR1 MDHEN and CDR2 SYDVKM. V gave up 2 bases and J gave up 0 bases, with 14 bases separating them. The CDR3 covers 17 residues. For the CDR3, the DNA is TGTGCCAGCAGTTTACCAGGGGGGGACAGCTCCTACAATGAGCAGTTCTTC. Translation gives CASSLPGGDSSYNEQFF. The entire variable domain, with the rest obtained from reference TRBV28 and TRBJ2-1, is as follows: DVKVTQSSRYLVKRTGEKVFLECVQDMDHENMFWYRQDPGLGLRLIYFSYDVKMKEKGDIPEGYSVSREKKERFSLILESASTNQTSMYLCASSLPGGDSSYNEQFFGPGTRLTVL.

The chain links TRBV5-1 to TRBJ1-5, with no clear D. The CDR3 length is 14 residues. The germline V gene encodes CDR1 SGHRS and CDR2 YFSETQ. Trimming removed 0 bases from V and 4 bases from J, with 8 bases in between. The CDR3 loop is CASSLAGWNQPQHF. CDR3 nucleotides: TGCGCCAGCAGCTTGGCCGGGTGGAATCAGCCCCAGCATTTT. Together with reference TRBV5-1 and TRBJ1-5, the CDR3 gives the full variable domain: KAGVTQTPRYLIKTRGQQVTLSCSPISGHRSVSWYQQTPGQGLQFLFEYFSETQRNKGNFPGRFSGRQFSNSRSEMNVSTLELGDSALYLCASSLAGWNQPQHFGDGTRLSIL.

The rearrangement uses TRBV7-2 and TRBJ2-3; no reliable D call. The V gene lost 1 base and the J gene lost 4 bases, with 15 bases spanning the gap. The germline gives CDR1 SGHTA, CDR2 FQGNSA. There are 16 residues in the CDR3. The CDR3 bases are TGTGCCAGCAGCTTAGTGTTCTCTCCGGGCGCAGATACGCAGTATTTT. Encoded protein: CASSLVFSPGADTQYF.

This clonotype appeared many times. The chain uses TRBV4-1 and TRBJ1-1, with 7 bases that match TRBD1. The germline CDR1 and CDR2 sequences are MGHRA and YSYEKL. This CDR3 comprises 14 residues. The junction had 4 bases not matched to a gene; V was cut back by 4 bases and J by 2 bases. CDR3 loop: CASSLRGTNTEAFF. DNA of the CDR3: TGCGCCAGCAGCCTCAGGGGGACCAACACTGAAGCTTTCTTT.

A few counts support this clonotype. The V and J genes are TRBV6-2 or TRBV6-3 and TRBJ2-5; possibly TRBD1 or TRBD2 for D (6 bases each). The J call may not be correct, given that the DNA end is closer to TRBJ2-7. Germline CDR1 is MNHEY and CDR2 is SVGEGT. This CDR3 is 15 amino acids long. The CDR3 region is CASSQRGGILYEQYF. CDR3 DNA: TGTGCCAGCTCTCAGAGAGGGGGGATACTATACGAGCAGTACTTC.